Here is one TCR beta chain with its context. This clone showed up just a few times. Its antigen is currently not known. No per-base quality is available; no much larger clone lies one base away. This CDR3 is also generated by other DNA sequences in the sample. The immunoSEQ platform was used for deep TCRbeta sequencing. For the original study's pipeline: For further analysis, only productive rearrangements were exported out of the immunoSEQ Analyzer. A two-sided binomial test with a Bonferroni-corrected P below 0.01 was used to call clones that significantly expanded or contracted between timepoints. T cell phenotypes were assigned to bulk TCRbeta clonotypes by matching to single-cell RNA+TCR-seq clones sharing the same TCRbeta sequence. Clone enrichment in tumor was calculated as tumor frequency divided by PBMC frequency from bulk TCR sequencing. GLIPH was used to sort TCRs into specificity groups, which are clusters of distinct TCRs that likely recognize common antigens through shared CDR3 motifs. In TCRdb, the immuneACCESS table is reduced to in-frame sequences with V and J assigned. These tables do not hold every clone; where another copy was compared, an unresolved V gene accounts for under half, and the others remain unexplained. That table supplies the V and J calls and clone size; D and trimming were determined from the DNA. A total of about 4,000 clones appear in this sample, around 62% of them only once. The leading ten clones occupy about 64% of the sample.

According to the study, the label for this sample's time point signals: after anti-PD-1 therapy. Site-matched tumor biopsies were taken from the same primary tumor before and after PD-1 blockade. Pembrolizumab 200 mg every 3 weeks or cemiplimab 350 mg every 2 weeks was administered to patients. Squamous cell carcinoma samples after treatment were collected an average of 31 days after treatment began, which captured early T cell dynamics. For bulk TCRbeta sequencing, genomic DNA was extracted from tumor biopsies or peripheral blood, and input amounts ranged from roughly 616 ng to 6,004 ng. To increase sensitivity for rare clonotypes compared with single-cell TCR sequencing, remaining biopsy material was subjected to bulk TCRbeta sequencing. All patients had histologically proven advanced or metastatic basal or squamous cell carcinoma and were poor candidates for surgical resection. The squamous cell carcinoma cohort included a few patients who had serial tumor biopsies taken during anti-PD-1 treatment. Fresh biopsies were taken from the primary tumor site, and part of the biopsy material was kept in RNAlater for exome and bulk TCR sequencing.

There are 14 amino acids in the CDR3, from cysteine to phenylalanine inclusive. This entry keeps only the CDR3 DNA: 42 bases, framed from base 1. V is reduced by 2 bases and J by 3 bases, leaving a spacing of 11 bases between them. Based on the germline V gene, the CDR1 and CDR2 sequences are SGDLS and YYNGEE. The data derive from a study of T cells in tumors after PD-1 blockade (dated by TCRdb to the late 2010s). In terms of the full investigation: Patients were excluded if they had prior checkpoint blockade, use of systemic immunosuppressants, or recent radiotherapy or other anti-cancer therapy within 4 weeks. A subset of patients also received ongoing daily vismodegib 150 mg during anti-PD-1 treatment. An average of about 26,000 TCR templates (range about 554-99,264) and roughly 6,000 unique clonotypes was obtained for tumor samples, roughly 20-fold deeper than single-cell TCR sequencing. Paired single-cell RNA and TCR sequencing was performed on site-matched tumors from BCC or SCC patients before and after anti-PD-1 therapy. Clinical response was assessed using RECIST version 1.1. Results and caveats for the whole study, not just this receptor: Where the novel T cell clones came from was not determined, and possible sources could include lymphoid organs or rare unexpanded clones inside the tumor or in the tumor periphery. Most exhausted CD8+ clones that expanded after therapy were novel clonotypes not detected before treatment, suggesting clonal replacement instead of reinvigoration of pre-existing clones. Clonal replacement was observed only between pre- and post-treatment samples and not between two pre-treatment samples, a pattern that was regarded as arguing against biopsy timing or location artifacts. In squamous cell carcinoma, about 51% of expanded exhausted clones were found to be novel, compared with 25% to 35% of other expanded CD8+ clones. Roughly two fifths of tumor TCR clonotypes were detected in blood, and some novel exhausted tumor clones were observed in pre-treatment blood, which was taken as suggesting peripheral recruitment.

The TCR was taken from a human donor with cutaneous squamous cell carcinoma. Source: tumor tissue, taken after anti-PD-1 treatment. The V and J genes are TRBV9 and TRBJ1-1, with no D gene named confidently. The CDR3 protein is CASSVRAGYTEAFF. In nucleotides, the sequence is TGTGCCAGCAGCGTTAGGGCGGGGTACACTGAAGCTTTCTTT.